These 22 T cell receptor beta chains share one sample of origin, sequenced in a study of cytomegalovirus exposure and HLA in healthy donors. It was with 60 Vbeta and 13 Jbeta primers that the PCR ran. Some clones are missing from TCRdb's copy, which holds only in-frame ones; the method was immunoSEQ multiplex PCR. The sample contains some 180,000 clones, over 65% of which appear only once. Specimen: PBMCs. The receptors stem from a woman between 25 and 40 years old in good health and CMV-seronegative.

The chain links TRBV30 to TRBJ2-5, with D uncertain. CDR1 is GTSNPN, CDR2 SVGIG, per germline (reference sequence). This CDR3 has 14 amino acids. V lost 2 bases and J 1 base, leaving 11 bases between the germline ends. For the CDR3, the DNA is TGTGCCTGGAGTACTGGTATAGCCCAAGAGACCCAGTACTTC. It codes for CAWSTGIAQETQYF.

The chain recombines TRBV21-1 with TRBJ1-5; the table's TRBD1 call for D was not verified on the DNA. TRBV21-1 is recorded as a pseudogene. The CDR3 contains 15 residues. The CDR3 region is CASLRPDRYNQPQHF. The CDR3 coding sequence is TGTGCCAGCCTACGCCCTGACAGGTACAATCAGCCCCAGCATTTT.

This rearrangement joins TRBV4-1 to TRBJ1-5, with D perhaps matching TRBD1 (6 bases). The CDR3 has 15 amino acids. V was trimmed by 4 bases and J by 5 bases, leaving 15 bases between them. Germline values: CDR1 MGHRA, CDR2 YSYEKL. CDR3 DNA: TGCGCCAGCAGCCGAACTCCAGGGGTCTATCAGCCCCAGCATTTT. Translating it yields CASSRTPGVYQPQHF.

This rearrangement joins TRBV29-1 to TRBJ1-6; unclear D gene. The CDR3 contains 10 residues. V lost 6 bases and J lost 6, with 3 bases in between. Germline V gives CDR1 SQVTM, CDR2 ANQGSEA. CDR3 loop: CSVGNSPLHF. The CDR3, as DNA: TGCAGCGTCGGTAATTCACCCCTCCACTTT.

This chain uses TRBV10-3 with TRBJ1-1; 8 bases are a match to TRBD1. Germline V gene lookup returns CDR1 ENHRY and CDR2 SYGVKD. The CDR3 consists of 11 residues. Trimming at V came to 6 bases and at J to 13 bases, leaving 7 bases not matched to a gene. CDR3 amino acids: CAISQGAQDFF. CDR3 DNA: TGTGCCATCAGCCAGGGGGCCCAGGATTTCTTT.

The chain couples TRBV4-1 to TRBJ1-2; possibly TRBD1 for D (5 bases). V lost 4 bases to trimming and J lost 7 bases, with 10 bases between them. CDR1 MGHRA and CDR2 YSYEKL come from the germline V gene. The CDR3 sequence is 12 residues long. The CDR3 loop reads CASSRSGVGYTF. CDR3 in DNA: TGCGCCAGCAGCCGCTCGGGGGTTGGCTACACCTTC.

This chain connects TRBV7-9 to TRBJ1-2, with 9 positions matching TRBD1. Germline CDR1 and CDR2: SEHNR and FQNEAQ (reference sequence). The CDR3 is 14 residues long. Trimming cost V 5 bases and J 3 bases; bases outside gene matches: 4. CDR3 amino acids: CASSARTGDYGYTF. CDR3 nucleotides: TGTGCCAGCAGCGCCAGGACAGGGGACTATGGCTACACCTTC.

This clone appeared a few times. This chain uses TRBV5-4 with TRBJ2-3; tentatively, D is TRBD2 (6 bases). The CDR3 totals 15 residues. Germline V CDR1 and CDR2: SGHNT, YYREEE (reference sequence). Trimming took 4 bases from V and 6 from J, leaving 18 bases between them. The CDR3: CASSPTTGDRDTQYF. The DNA for the CDR3 is TGTGCCAGCAGCCCTACGACGGGGGATCGGGATACGCAGTATTTT.

The chain uses TRBV2 and TRBJ1-1, with D possibly matching TRBD1 (5 bases). The length of the CDR3 is 13 residues. Deletions cut 7 bases from V and 1 base from J, with 10 bases between. Germline-derived CDR1 and CDR2 are SNHLY and FYNNEI. The CDR3 loop is CASTQDGNTEAFF. In DNA, the CDR3 is TGTGCCAGCACACAGGACGGGAACACTGAAGCTTTCTTT.

This chain links TRBV18 with TRBJ2-3, with TRBD2 matching 14 bases. The CDR3 covers 16 residues. The germline CDR1 and CDR2 sequences are KGHSH and LQKENI. After removal of 3 bases from V and 5 bases from J, the junction contained 4 bases not matched to a gene. CDR3 protein: CASSPLGLAGVDTQYF. The CDR3 DNA follows: TGTGCCAGCTCACCCCTGGGACTAGCGGGGGTAGATACGCAGTATTTT.

The V and J genes are TRBV29-1 and TRBJ1-1; 7 bases agree with TRBD1. CDR1 is SQVTM, CDR2 ANQGSEA, per germline. This CDR3 contains 14 residues. Losses at the gene ends were 4 bases for V and 1 base for J; bases not matched to a gene: 6. Here the CDR3 reads CSVGGGRGNTEAFF. The CDR3 DNA reads as TGCAGCGTTGGAGGGGGCAGGGGGAACACTGAAGCTTTCTTT.

This CDR3 reads CASSLGTGFSYEQYF. Written as DNA, the CDR3 is TGCGCCAGCAGCTTAGGGACAGGGTTTTCGTACGAGCAGTACTTC. The chain joins TRBV5-1 to TRBJ2-7, with TRBD1 identical over 9 bases. CDR1 is SGHRS, CDR2 YFSETQ, per germline. Unmatched junction bases numbered 7, after V lost 2 bases and J lost 4 bases. This CDR3 contains 15 residues. The full variable domain, its missing parts supplied by reference TRBV5-1 and TRBJ2-7, is KAGVTQTPRYLIKTRGQQVTLSCSPISGHRSVSWYQQTPGQGLQFLFEYFSETQRNKGNFPGRFSGRQFSNSRSEMNVSTLELGDSALYLCASSLGTGFSYEQYFGPGTRLTVT.

This chain joins TRBV2 and TRBJ2-1; 7 positions agree with TRBD1. J lost 3 bases, V lost 6 bases, and 11 bases had no gene match. CDR1 and CDR2 (germline): SNHLY, FYNNEI. This CDR3 has 16 residues. The CDR3 spells CASRYGTATNYNEQFF. CDR3 DNA sequence: TGTGCCAGCAGGTATGGGACAGCAACAAACTACAATGAGCAGTTCTTC.

As concerns this clone: At one end, the junction sequence differs from germline, possibly due to a read error. The rearrangement joins TRBV7-9 to TRBJ1-2; D is unresolved. Per germline, CDR1 SEHNR and CDR2 FQNEAQ (reference sequence). This CDR3 is 16 amino acids long. In DNA form, the CDR3 reads TGTTCCAGCAGCTTATCGGGTGTGAAGGGAGCCTCTCGCTACACCTTC. Translation: CSSSLSGVKGASRYTF. The full variable domain, rest sourced from reference TRBV7-9 and TRBJ1-2, is DTGVSQNPRHKITKRGQNVTFRCDPISEHNRLYWYRQTLGQGPEFLTYFQNEAQLEKSRLLSDRFSAERPKGSFSTLEIQRTEQGDSAMYLCSSSLSGVKGASRYTFGSGTRLTVV.

This chain links TRBV9 with TRBJ2-3, with 10 bases aligning to TRBD2. Trimming took 3 bases from V and 2 from J; bases not matched to a gene: 3. CDR1 is SGDLS, CDR2 YYNGEE, per germline. The CDR3 loop spans 15 amino acids. The CDR3 nucleotides are TGTGCCAGCAGCGCGAGCGGGGGGGCCACAGATACGCAGTATTTT. This sequence encodes CASSASGGATDTQYF.

The V call is TRBV7-6, the J call TRBJ1-2; 11 bases align to TRBD1. Germline lookup yields CDR1 SGHVS and CDR2 FNYEAQ. The CDR3 covers 14 residues. J lost 7 bases, V lost 4 bases, and 5 bases had no gene match. DNA for the CDR3: TGTGCCAGCAGCTCAGGACAGGGGGCTTCTGGCTACACCTTC. Protein product: CASSSGQGASGYTF. The variable domain in full, with the rest retrieved from reference TRBV7-6 and TRBJ1-2, is GAGVSQSPRYKVTKRGQDVALRCDPISGHVSLYWYRQALGQGPEFLTYFNYEAQQDKSGLPNDRFSAERPEGSISTLTIQRTEQRDSAMYRCASSSGQGASGYTFGSGTRLTVV.

The genes are TRBV27 and TRBJ1-6, with D possibly matching TRBD1 (6 bases). Per germline, CDR1 MNHEY and CDR2 SMNVEV (reference sequence). V was pared by 8 bases and J by 8 bases, with 16 bases between. The CDR3 contains 14 residues. CDR3 residues: CASRSVRGYSPLHF. The CDR3, as DNA: TGTGCCAGCCGCTCAGTCAGGGGTTATTCACCCCTCCACTTT.

The rearrangement links TRBV5-1 to TRBJ2-7; 11 positions match TRBD2. The CDR3 has 13 residues. Per the germline V gene, CDR1 is SGHRS and CDR2 is YFSETQ. V lost 8 bases, J lost 0 bases, and 1 base stayed unmatched. The CDR3 nucleotides are TGCGCCAGTACTAGCGGGGGCTCCTACGAGCAGTACTTC. It yields the protein CASTSGGSYEQYF.

The rearrangement links TRBV6-4 to TRBJ2-5, with 13 bases that match TRBD2. This CDR3 spans 15 amino acids. Germline CDR1 reads MRHNA; CDR2 reads SNTAGT. The junction had 2 bases not matched to a gene; V was cut back by 6 bases and J by 1 base. The CDR3 loop reads CASSRTSGGQETQYF. CDR3 DNA: TGTGCCAGCAGCCGGACTAGCGGGGGCCAAGAGACCCAGTACTTC.

This chain links TRBV12-5 with TRBJ2-5; TRBD1 aligns across 9 bases. This CDR3 is built from 15 residues. Germline CDR1 is LGHNT and CDR2 is FRNRAP. The V and J ends lost 5 bases and 4 bases, in that order; junction bases with no gene match: 8. CDR3 bases: TGTGCTAGTGGTCCCGGACAGGGGATTTTAGAGACCCAGTACTTC. Amino acids: CASGPGQGILETQYF.

The CDR3 here is CASSLTSGASYSGEDNEQFF. The DNA of the CDR3 is TGTGCCAGCAGTCTGACTAGCGGGGCTAGTTATAGTGGGGAGGACAATGAGCAGTTCTTC. This sequence joins TRBV28 and TRBJ2-1, with 11 bases matching TRBD2. V lost 5 bases and J lost 5; bases outside the gene matches: 20. The CDR3 is 20 residues long. Germline CDR1 MDHEN, CDR2 SYDVKM.

On this clone: The junction does not match germline at one end; this may be a read error. This chain joins TRBV7-9 and TRBJ1-1, with D possibly matching TRBD1 (6 bases). The V gene's germline CDR1 is SEHNR and CDR2 FQNEAQ (reference sequence). CDR3 length: 15 residues. CDR3 in DNA: TGTTCCAGCAGCCCTCCGGGGGGCAGGAACACTGAAGCTTTCTTT. It codes for CSSSPPGGRNTEAFF.